This is a list of T cell receptor beta chains from one sample in a study of sequential checkpoint blockade in melanoma. Only in-frame clones appear in the TCRdb table, and some are missing; sequencing was by immunoSEQ multiplex PCR. The repertoire includes around 21,000 clones, roughly 82% of them detected once, and roughly 49% sits in the top ten. The sample in question was CD8+ T cells sorted from blood (inferred from file names), obtained from a patient given nivolumab and ipilimumab in sequence. The receptors come from a human donor with melanoma. CDR3s include the opening cysteine and the closing phenylalanine or tryptophan. Fields, in order: J gene, clone size, V gene, D gene, CDR3 protein, CDR3 DNA. The D gene is left open where the match is weak. Size is stated for part of the rows, as once, few or many counts, or as a class when the clone is expanded.

TRBJ2-3	NA	TRBV5-8	TRBD1	CASSSGQGVDTQYF	TGTGCCAGCAGCTCAGGACAGGGGGTGGATACGCAGTATTTT
TRBJ1-4	NA	TRBV21-1	NA	CASSKGSNRGRTNEKLFF	TGTGCCAGCAGCAAAGGGTCGAACAGGGGGCGAACTAATGAAAAACTGTTTTTT
TRBJ2-7	NA	TRBV28	TRBD1	CASSPRDSHYEQYF	TGTGCCAGCAGTCCCAGGGACAGCCACTACGAGCAGTACTTC
TRBJ1-2	NA	TRBV7-8	TRBD1	CASSLEGQGGDYGYTF	TGTGCCAGCAGCTTAGAGGGACAGGGAGGAGACTATGGCTACACCTTC
TRBJ2-1	few	TRBV4-1	NA	CASSQDGQGTNEQFF	TGCGCCAGCAGCCAAGATGGCCAGGGTACGAATGAGCAGTTCTTC
TRBJ2-3	NA	TRBV19	TRBD1	CASSRDRGRLSTDTQYF	TGTGCCAGCTCCAGGGACAGGGGGAGATTGAGCACAGATACGCAGTATTTT
TRBJ1-2	NA	TRBV2	NA	CASSESAGWKNGYTF	TGTGCCAGCAGTGAATCAGCAGGATGGAAGAATGGCTACACCTTC
TRBJ2-7	few	TRBV4-3	NA	CASSQAPPGRGNDEQYF	TGCGCCAGCAGCCAAGCCCCTCCCGGGCGGGGTAATGACGAGCAGTACTTC
TRBJ1-2	NA	TRBV5-6	NA	CASSLGVGVFDYGYTF	TGTGCCAGCAGCCTGGGAGTAGGGGTCTTTGACTATGGCTACACCTTC
TRBJ1-1	NA	TRBV6-6	TRBD1	CASSQQGPDTEAFF	TGTGCCAGCAGCCAACAGGGGCCTGACACTGAAGCTTTCTTT
TRBJ1-1	few	TRBV7-2	TRBD1	CASSWGTGGNTEAFF	TGTGCCAGCAGCTGGGGGACAGGGGGGAACACTGAAGCTTTCTTT
TRBJ1-3	few	TRBV7-8	NA	CASSLAWAGSGNTIYF	TGTGCCAGCAGCTTAGCGTGGGCAGGGTCCGGAAACACCATATATTTT
TRBJ2-1	NA	TRBV10-2	TRBD2	CASSDQRGVGEQFF	TGCGCCAGCAGTGACCAGCGGGGGGTCGGTGAGCAGTTCTTC
TRBJ1-1	NA	TRBV12-1	NA	CASSSCRTAPFEGTEAFF	TGTGCCAGCAGCTCATGCCGGACAGCCCCTTTTGAGGGGACTGAAGCTTTCTTT
TRBJ2-1	NA	TRBV5-1	TRBD2	CASSLGTSGGADEQFF	TGCGCCAGCAGCTTGGGTACTAGCGGGGGGGCCGATGAGCAGTTCTTC
TRBJ1-3	few	TRBV7-9	NA	CASSQDSSFSSGNTIYF	TGCGCCAGCAGCCAAGACTCCTCCTTCAGCTCTGGAAACACCATATATTTT
TRBJ2-5	NA	TRBV7-9	NA	CASSSSQGNKETQYF	TGTGCCAGCAGCTCGTCCCAGGGGAATAAAGAGACCCAGTACTTC
TRBJ2-2	NA	TRBV4-3	TRBD2	CASSQDGGDSGELFF	TGCGCCAGCAGCCAAGACGGGGGGGATAGCGGGGAGCTGTTTTTT
TRBJ2-2	once	TRBV7-9	NA	CASRPAYEDTGELFF	TGTGCCAGCAGACCCGCCTACGAGGACACCGGGGAGCTGTTTTTT
TRBJ2-7	few	TRBV4-3	NA	CASSHTGTPAYEQYF	TGCGCCAGCAGCCATACCGGGACACCCGCCTACGAGCAGTACTTC
TRBJ2-1	NA	TRBV6-5	TRBD1	CASSYPNRGEQFF	TGTGCCAGCAGTTACCCAAACAGGGGCGAGCAGTTCTTC
TRBJ2-7	NA	TRBV5-6	TRBD1	CASSNAGTGGHEQYF	TGTGCCAGCAGCAACGCCGGGACAGGGGGCCACGAGCAGTACTTC
TRBJ1-2	NA	TRBV6-6	NA	CASSSYRNQANYGYTF	TGTGCCAGCAGTAGTTACCGGAATCAGGCAAACTATGGCTACACCTTC
TRBJ2-1	NA	TRBV6-5	TRBD2	CATRGLAATNEQFF	TGTGCCACCCGCGGTCTAGCGGCAACCAATGAGCAGTTCTTC
TRBJ2-3	NA	TRBV9	TRBD1	CASSGRTGERTDTQYF	TGTGCCAGCAGCGGACGGACAGGGGAACGCACAGATACGCAGTATTTT
TRBJ2-1	medium-sized	TRBV10-1	NA	CASSESGSREFF	TGCGCCAGCAGTGAGTCGGGCAGCCGAGAGTTCTTC
TRBJ2-7	NA	TRBV19	TRBD1	CASSPGQGPAYEQYF	TGTGCCAGTAGTCCTGGACAGGGTCCTGCCTACGAGCAGTACTTC
TRBJ1-4	NA	TRBV29-1	NA	CSVEGREKLFF	TGCAGCGTTGAAGGGAGGGAAAAACTGTTTTTT
TRBJ2-7	NA	TRBV27	NA	CASSPGTSSYEQYF	TGTGCCAGCAGTCCCGGGACATCGTCCTACGAGCAGTACTTC
TRBJ2-2	NA	TRBV9	TRBD2	CASSAGGYENTGELFF	TGTGCCAGCAGCGCCGGGGGGTACGAGAACACCGGGGAGCTGTTTTTT
TRBJ1-1	NA	TRBV27	TRBD1	CASSLWGQGLEVGGTEAFF	TGTGCCAGCAGTTTATGGGGACAGGGGTTGGAGGTCGGAGGCACTGAAGCTTTCTTT
TRBJ1-2	NA	TRBV4-3	NA	CASSQDVRESNYDYTF	TGCGCCAGCAGCCAAGATGTGCGGGAGTCGAACTATGACTACACCTTC
TRBJ2-3	NA	TRBV7-9	TRBD1	CASSPRQGANTDTQYF	TGTGCCAGCAGCCCGAGACAGGGGGCGAACACAGATACGCAGTATTTT
TRBJ2-7	NA	TRBV10-3	TRBD1	CAISESDRAYEQYF	TGTGCCATCAGTGAGTCGGACAGGGCCTACGAGCAGTACTTC
TRBJ2-3	NA	TRBV19	NA	CASSKQGGPDTQYF	TGTGCCAGTAGTAAGCAGGGAGGTCCAGATACGCAGTATTTT
TRBJ2-1	NA	TRBV5-1	TRBD2	CASSPLAGPDNEQFF	TGCGCCAGCAGCCCACTAGCGGGGCCCGACAATGAGCAGTTCTTC
TRBJ1-2	NA	TRBV7-2	NA	CASSLAHIRVGDYGYTF	TGTGCCAGCAGCTTAGCGCATATTAGGGTAGGGGACTATGGCTACACCTTC
TRBJ2-7	NA	TRBV7-9	NA	CASSLGHLSYEQYF	TGTGCCAGCAGCTTGGGACATCTCTCCTACGAGCAGTACTTC
TRBJ2-3	NA	TRBV27	NA	CASSPYALSRWDTQYF	TGTGCCAGCAGCCCTTATGCACTCTCAAGATGGGATACGCAGTATTTT
TRBJ2-2	NA	TRBV25-1	NA	CASRGAGELFF	TGTGCCAGCAGAGGGGCCGGGGAGCTGTTTTTT
TRBJ2-1	NA	TRBV5-5	NA	CASSPYRDYNEQFF	TGTGCCAGCAGCCCCTACAGGGACTACAATGAGCAGTTCTTC
TRBJ2-1	once	TRBV28	TRBD1	CASSRPDRVEVWDNEQFF	TGTGCCAGCAGCCGACCCGACAGGGTTGAGGTCTGGGACAATGAGCAGTTCTTC
TRBJ2-7	NA	TRBV28	TRBD1	CASSRGQGKDEQYF	TGTGCCAGCAGTCGAGGACAGGGGAAGGACGAGCAGTACTTC
TRBJ2-5	NA	TRBV5-1	TRBD1	CASSTGTGIETQYF	TGCGCCAGCAGCACCGGGACAGGGATAGAGACCCAGTACTTC
TRBJ1-2	NA	TRBV5-1	NA	CASSWTANYGYTF	TGCGCCAGCAGCTGGACAGCAAACTATGGCTACACCTTC
TRBJ1-1	NA	TRBV19	NA	CASSIPGSRNTEAFF	TGTGCCAGTAGTATCCCGGGATCGAGGAACACTGAAGCTTTCTTT
TRBJ2-1	NA	TRBV7-6	NA	CASSQLNEQFF	TGTGCCAGCAGCCAACTGAATGAGCAGTTCTTC
TRBJ2-5	NA	TRBV28	TRBD1	CASSFQGQKETQYF	TGTGCCAGCAGTTTTCAGGGACAGAAAGAGACCCAGTACTTC
TRBJ2-1	NA	TRBV5-8	TRBD2	CASSLGTSSYNEQFF	TGTGCCAGCAGCTTGGGGACTAGTTCCTACAATGAGCAGTTCTTC